A single sample is the source of the 27 T cell receptor beta chains below, sequenced in a study of T-cell reconstitution after alpha-beta-depleted transplantation in children. Unique molecular identifiers featured in how the TCRbeta library was prepared. A single record per CDR3 protein comes from TCRdb applying MiXCR to the PCR reads. The table records about 980,000 distinct CDR3 sequences, around 30% of them present only once. Sequences were derived from PBMCs, mostly from graft donor cells, sampled 360 days after TCRalphabeta/CD19-depleted stem cell transplant. These receptors all stem from a boy in the first two years of life who had a stem cell transplant for SCID, so the T cells may come from the graft donor.

This rearrangement joins TRBV20-1 to TRBJ1-6; perhaps TRBD1 as D (5 bases). Deletions cut 4 bases from V and 7 bases from J, with 8 bases between. Germline CDR1 reads DFQATT; CDR2 reads SNEGSKA (reference sequence). This CDR3 comprises 12 residues. The CDR3: CSATQVNSPLHF. The CDR3 bases are TGCAGTGCTACACAGGTCAATTCACCCCTCCACTTT.

The chain has TRBV15 and TRBJ1-5; D gene unclear. CDR1 is LNHNV and CDR2 is YYDKDF in the germline V gene (reference sequence). Trimming took 0 bases from V and 6 from J, leaving 0 bases between them. The CDR3 sequence is 11 residues long. The CDR3 loop reads CATSRDQPQHF. CDR3 nucleotides: TGTGCCACCAGCAGAGATCAGCCCCAGCATTTT.

V usage is TRBV19 and J usage is TRBJ2-1; possible D gene TRBD2, 5 bases. This CDR3 has 18 residues. Germline V gene data show CDR1 as LNHDA and CDR2 as SQIVND (reference sequence). V shed 4 bases and J shed 6 bases, with 25 bases lying between them. The CDR3 DNA is TGTGCCAGTAGTAGCCCCCCAGGACCGACTGGAAGCGGCAATGAGCAGTTCTTC. Translated: CASSSPPGPTGSGNEQFF.

This clonotype was picked up a small number of times. The chain links TRBV5-6 to TRBJ2-7; TRBD2 might be the D (5 bases). The CDR3 length is 14 residues. Germline CDR1 is SGHDT and CDR2 is YYEEEE. The germline V and J ends were trimmed by 4 bases and 3 bases, with 14 bases remaining between them. CDR3 sequence reads: CASSIVRELYEQYF. Written as DNA, the CDR3 is TGTGCCAGCAGCATCGTGAGGGAACTCTACGAGCAGTACTTC.

This clonotype was found a few times. This chain connects TRBV13 to TRBJ1-1; D remains ambiguous. There are 15 residues in the CDR3. From germline, CDR1 is PRHDT and CDR2 FYEKMQ (reference sequence). V lost 4 bases, J lost 0 bases, and 12 bases lay in between. The CDR3, as DNA: TGTGCCAGCAGCTCCTCCAGCACCATGAACACTGAAGCTTTCTTT. This gives the protein CASSSSSTMNTEAFF.

The chain has TRBV5-1 and TRBJ2-1; the D call may be TRBD1 or TRBD2 (6 bases each). Trimming removed 1 base at V and 3 bases at J, with 17 bases between. The CDR3 has 17 residues. Germline CDR1 reads SGHRS; CDR2 reads YFSETQ. CDR3 region: CASSLRGVISCYNEQFF. The CDR3 region has the DNA TGCGCCAGCAGCTTGAGGGGGGTTATTAGCTGCTACAATGAGCAGTTCTTC.

This clonotype was found a few times. The V call is TRBV5-5, the J call TRBJ1-2; 8 nucleotides match TRBD1. The V and J ends lost 5 bases and 5 bases, in that order; junction bases with no gene match: 14. The CDR3 is made up of 16 amino acids. Germline V gives CDR1 SGHKS, CDR2 YYEKEE (reference sequence). CDR3 sequence: CASSSNPGTGLYGYTF. Here the CDR3 DNA reads TGTGCCAGCAGTTCCAACCCGGGGACAGGCCTTTATGGCTACACCTTC.

This clonotype was counted ten times or more. The genes are TRBV12-3 or TRBV12-4 and TRBJ2-7; D gene unclear. The length of the CDR3 is 11 residues. V lost 0 bases and J 5 bases, leaving 2 bases between the germline ends. The CDR3 DNA is TGTGCCAGCAGTTTAGCCAACGAGCAGTACTTC. Translating it yields CASSLANEQYF.

This clonotype was detected only a few times. The chain links TRBV5-6 to TRBJ2-5; D not resolved. Looked up from germline, CDR1 is SGHDT and CDR2 is YYEEEE. CDR3 length: 14 residues. V lost 3 bases to trimming and J lost 2 bases, with 11 bases between them. The CDR3 spells CASSYRTEQETQYF. CDR3 DNA sequence: TGTGCCAGCAGCTATCGGACCGAACAAGAGACCCAGTACTTC.

J is TRBJ2-5 and V is TRBV14; D is uncertain. The CDR3 spans 14 residues. The germline V gene has CDR1 SGHDN and CDR2 FVKESK. Trimming removed 0 bases at V and 5 bases at J, with 10 bases between. DNA for the CDR3: TGTGCCAGCAGCCAAGAAATGCCCTGGGAGACCCAGTACTTC. Encoded protein: CASSQEMPWETQYF.

The sample holds a few counts of this clonotype. The chain uses TRBV10-3 and TRBJ1-5; TRBD1 might be the D (5 bases). Germline V lookup: CDR1 ENHRY, CDR2 SYGVKD. This CDR3 contains 15 residues. The V end was cut by 3 bases, the J end by 8 bases, with 17 bases between. CDR3 DNA: TGTGCCATCAGTGACAGGGAAGAGGGTGATGAGCCCCAGCATTTT. Amino acids: CAISDREEGDEPQHF.

This clonotype showed up just a few times. The chain is built from TRBV3-1 and TRBJ2-5; 9 positions agree with TRBD2. CDR1 LGHDT and CDR2 YNNKEL come from the germline V gene (reference sequence). J lost 5 bases, V lost 3 bases, and 4 bases had no gene match. This CDR3 is built from 14 residues. CDR3 sequence: CASSHRLAGETQYF. Written as DNA, the CDR3 is TGTGCCAGCAGCCACAGGCTAGCGGGGGAGACCCAGTACTTC.

The V gene is TRBV28, the J gene TRBJ2-1, with 13 bases lining up with TRBD2. Germline lookup yields CDR1 MDHEN and CDR2 SYDVKM. V lost 3 bases to trimming and J lost 7 bases; unmatched junction nucleotides: 12. This CDR3 contains 18 residues. CDR3 coding DNA: TGTGCCAGCAGTTTTCCGGATTCACTAGCGGGGGGGCAGAATGAGCAGTTCTTC. This gives the protein CASSFPDSLAGGQNEQFF.

This clonotype has at least ten counts. The V and J genes are TRBV4-3 and TRBJ2-7, with 8 bases matching TRBD2. The CDR3 is 17 residues long. Germline CDR1 is LGHNA and CDR2 is YSLEER. The V and J ends lost 0 bases and 3 bases, in that order; junction bases with no gene match: 10. CDR3 loop: CASSQDHVDSGVYEQYF. CDR3 DNA: TGCGCCAGCAGCCAAGATCATGTGGATAGCGGGGTCTACGAGCAGTACTTC.

This clonotype appeared many times. The junction shows a germline mismatch at one end, possibly a read error. V is TRBV5-1 and J is TRBJ2-6; D is possibly TRBD1 (6 bases). Germline V gives CDR1 SGHRS, CDR2 YFSETQ. The CDR3 runs to 15 residues. Here the CDR3 DNA reads TGTGCCAGCAGTTTAGGGGGTCCTGGGGCCAACGTCCTGACTTTC. Protein sequence: CASSLGGPGANVLTF.

This clonotype came up many times. The chain joins TRBV28 to TRBJ2-1; 8 bases line up with TRBD2. The ends lost 5 bases at V and 9 bases at J; junction bases unmatched: 9. Looked up from germline, CDR1 is MDHEN and CDR2 is SYDVKM. The CDR3 runs to 14 residues. The CDR3 sequence: CASSPRTSPLEQFF. In DNA form, the CDR3 reads TGTGCCAGCAGTCCTCGGACTAGCCCCCTTGAGCAGTTCTTC.

This clonotype occurred a few times. The chain has TRBV4-1 and TRBJ2-3; 11 nucleotides match TRBD2. The germline CDR1 and CDR2 sequences are MGHRA and YSYEKL. V lost 0 bases and J lost 5; bases outside the gene matches: 10. CDR3 size: 18 residues. As DNA, the CDR3 is TGCGCCAGCAGCCAAGAGTTAATAGCGGGGGGGCTCAGAGATACGCAGTATTTT. Translated: CASSQELIAGGLRDTQYF.

This clonotype was found a few times. The rearrangement joins TRBV29-1 to TRBJ2-5, with 11 bases that match TRBD2. The CDR3 has 15 amino acids. The germline V gene has CDR1 SQVTM and CDR2 ANQGSEA. The junction had 8 bases not matched to a gene; V was cut back by 6 bases and J by 2 bases. CDR3 DNA sequence: TGCAGCGTCTCAACTAGCGGGGGCTTTCAAGAGACCCAGTACTTC. This encodes CSVSTSGGFQETQYF.

This clonotype has at least ten counts. V gene TRBV9 combines with J gene TRBJ1-2, with 8 nucleotides matching TRBD1. Germline-derived CDR1 and CDR2 are SGDLS and YYNGEE. V lost 0 bases and J lost 7; bases outside the gene matches: 2. The CDR3 extends over 13 amino acids. CDR3 sequence (DNA): TGTGCCAGCAGCGTAGAGGACAGGGCTGGCTACACCTTC. Translating it yields CASSVEDRAGYTF.

The genes are TRBV6-1 and TRBJ1-2; a possible D gene is TRBD1 (5 bases). This CDR3 spans 15 amino acids. V lost 6 bases and J lost 12, with 26 bases in between. The germline V gene has CDR1 MNHNS and CDR2 SASEGT. The CDR3 sequence: CASREWGSGLPINTF. The CDR3 nucleotides are TGTGCCAGCAGGGAGTGGGGGTCCGGCCTTCCGATCAACACCTTC.

For this clonotype: It is unclear where the CDR3 begins or ends on the DNA, so no DNA is shown, and the CDR3 is as TCRdb lists it. CDR3 region: CATLHFGGYGYTF. The V and J genes are TRBV28 and TRBJ1-2. The CDR3 contains 13 residues when both ends are counted. CDR1 is MDHEN, CDR2 SYDVKM, per germline.

This clonotype showed up just a few times. J is TRBJ2-7 and V is TRBV20-1; D is unresolved. The CDR3 sequence is 16 residues long. The V gene lost 1 base and the J gene lost 0 bases, with 16 bases spanning the gap. Germline CDR1 reads DFQATT; CDR2 reads SNEGSKA (reference sequence). The CDR3, as DNA: TGCAGTGCTAGAGCAACCTTACCTGGCCGCTCCTACGAGCAGTACTTC. It specifies CSARATLPGRSYEQYF.

The V and J genes are TRBV20-1 and TRBJ2-7; 7 positions agree with TRBD2. V shed 2 bases, J shed 4 bases, and the junction held 8 bases outside the gene matches. The CDR3 is made up of 14 amino acids. The germline V gene encodes CDR1 DFQATT and CDR2 SNEGSKA (reference sequence). CDR3 residues: CSARSGLPVYEQYF. The CDR3 DNA reads as TGCAGTGCTAGATCGGGACTACCGGTTTACGAGCAGTACTTC.

This clonotype was observed a handful of times. The chain employs TRBV12-3 or TRBV12-4 and TRBJ1-1, with a tentative D call TRBD1 (5 bases). V lost 7 bases to trimming and J lost 10 bases, with 13 bases between them. This CDR3 has 11 residues. The CDR3 coding sequence is TGTGCCAGCATTTTCCCTAGGGGAGCTTTCTTT. It is translated as CASIFPRGAFF.

V is TRBV18 and J is TRBJ2-2, with D perhaps matching TRBD1 or TRBD2 (5 bases each). Per germline, CDR1 KGHSH and CDR2 LQKENI. This CDR3 region has 17 residues. V lost 2 bases, J lost 0 bases, and 13 bases lay in between. This chain's CDR3 is CASSPILGTSNTGELFF. CDR3 bases: TGTGCCAGCTCACCAATCCTTGGGACCTCGAACACCGGGGAGCTGTTTTTT.

The chain carries TRBV15 and TRBJ2-2, with unresolved D. This CDR3 region has 15 residues. V gave up 0 bases and J gave up 5 bases, with 10 bases separating them. Germline V gives CDR1 LNHNV, CDR2 YYDKDF (reference sequence). The CDR3 DNA reads TGTGCCACCAGCAGAGAGGTCTGGGGAACCGGGGAGCTGTTTTTT. This codes for CATSREVWGTGELFF.

J is TRBJ1-1 and V is TRBV5-1; no reliable D call. The length of the CDR3 is 13 residues. The germline gives CDR1 SGHRS, CDR2 YFSETQ. The ends were cut back, 0 bases at V and 6 bases at J, with 9 bases in the middle. CDR3 residues: CASSLVPVSEAFF. The CDR3 DNA reads as TGCGCCAGCAGCTTGGTGCCCGTGTCTGAAGCTTTCTTT.